The 26 T cell receptor beta chains presented below share a single source sample, sequenced in a study of blood T cells in healthy people across ages. A J-beta primer mix and a sample-barcoded 5' primer were used in a second PCR of about 7 to 12 cycles. In TCRdb, the 5' RACE reads were re-called with MiXCR into one record per CDR3 protein. Among over a million distinct CDR3 sequences listed, 35% to 45% were seen once. The sequenced material came from blood. These receptors were taken from a woman aged 18-35 years in good health.

This sequence joins TRBV29-1 and TRBJ2-7; 9 bases map to TRBD1. The V gene's germline CDR1 is SQVTM and CDR2 ANQGSEA. This CDR3 contains 13 residues. V shed 5 bases, J shed 5 bases, and the junction held 7 bases outside the gene matches. The CDR3 sequence is CSVKDRGEDEQYF. CDR3 in DNA: TGCAGCGTTAAGGACAGGGGTGAAGACGAGCAGTACTTC.

V and J are TRBV5-1 and TRBJ2-6; D is uncertain. This CDR3 is 17 amino acids long. Germline lookup yields CDR1 SGHRS and CDR2 YFSETQ. V lost 5 bases and J lost 0, with 15 bases in between. The CDR3 DNA sequence: TGCGCCAGCAGATCGATCCAATCCAACTCTGGGGCCAACGTCCTGACTTTC. This translates into CASRSIQSNSGANVLTF. Using reference TRBV5-1 and TRBJ2-6 for the parts outside the CDR3, the full variable domain is KAGVTQTPRYLIKTRGQQVTLSCSPISGHRSVSWYQQTPGQGLQFLFEYFSETQRNKGNFPGRFSGRQFSNSRSEMNVSTLELGDSALYLCASRSIQSNSGANVLTFGAGSRLTVL.

This sequence joins TRBV28 and TRBJ1-6; D may be TRBD1 (5 bases). The length of the CDR3 is 16 residues. V dropped 3 bases and J dropped 0 bases, with 9 bases sitting between them. Germline CDR1 reads MDHEN; CDR2 reads SYDVKM. The CDR3 here is CASSFSGSSYNSPLHF. CDR3 bases: TGTGCCAGCAGTTTTTCAGGGAGCTCCTATAATTCACCCCTCCACTTT.

The chain employs TRBV12-3 or TRBV12-4 and TRBJ2-1; D is perhaps TRBD1 (6 bases). The length of the CDR3 is 13 residues. V was cut by 5 bases and J by 7 bases, with 12 bases left in between. In nucleotides, the CDR3 is TGTGCCAGCAGTGGACAGTTTCCGAATGAGCAGTTCTTC. Protein sequence: CASSGQFPNEQFF.

This clonotype has only one observation. This chain links TRBV20-1 with TRBJ1-5; D unresolved. CDR3 length equals 13 residues. Trimming cost V 0 bases and J 9 bases, with 12 bases left between them. Germline V gene data show CDR1 as DFQATT and CDR2 as SNEGSKA (reference sequence). CDR3 nucleotide sequence: TGCAGTGCTAGAGATGGGAGTATGGGGCCCCAGCATTTT. It encodes CSARDGSMGPQHF.

This clonotype has only a few counts. The chain uses TRBV13 and TRBJ2-2, with a possible D match to TRBD2 (6 bases). Germline loops: CDR1 PRHDT, CDR2 FYEKMQ (reference sequence). There are 16 residues in the CDR3. With 1 base removed from V and 4 bases from J, the gap between germline ends came to 13 bases. The CDR3 protein is CASSLEWQGGTGELFF. CDR3 nucleotide sequence: TGTGCCAGCAGCTTAGAGTGGCAGGGAGGCACCGGGGAGCTGTTTTTT.

The chain employs TRBV7-9 and TRBJ2-7; TRBD2 might be the D (6 bases). V gave up 3 bases and J gave up 1 base, with 10 bases separating them. CDR1 is SEHNR and CDR2 is FQNEAQ in the germline V gene (reference sequence). The CDR3 has 14 amino acids. For the CDR3, the DNA is TGTGCCAGCAGCTTCGGGACTCCGTCCTACGAGCAGTACTTC. It yields the protein CASSFGTPSYEQYF.

The gene calls are TRBV15 and TRBJ1-2; unclear D gene. CDR1 and CDR2 from the germline V gene are LNHNV and YYDKDF (reference sequence). V dropped 7 bases and J dropped 1 base, with 7 bases sitting between them. CDR3 length: 12 amino acids. CDR3: CATTADNYGYTF. The CDR3 DNA is TGTGCCACCACCGCGGATAACTATGGCTACACCTTC. The full variable domain, in which reference TRBV15 and TRBJ1-2 provide the parts outside the CDR3, is DAMVIQNPRYQVTQFGKPVTLSCSQTLNHNVMYWYQQKSSQAPKLLFHYYDKDFNNEADTPDNFQSRRPNTSFCFLDIRSPGLGDTAMYLCATTADNYGYTFGSGTRLTVV.

There are a few counts of this clonotype. The chain is built from TRBV6-2 or TRBV6-3 and TRBJ2-7; D unresolved. The CDR3 covers 12 residues. Trimming shortened V by 6 bases and J by 4 bases, and 10 bases separated the two germline ends. Germline CDR1 reads MNHEY; CDR2 reads SVGEGT. The CDR3 spells CASSQDAYEQYF. CDR3 sequence (DNA): TGTGCCAGCAGCCAGGACGCATACGAGCAGTACTTC.

The chain combines TRBV27 with TRBJ2-5; D not certain. The J call could be wrong; TRBJ2-7 is a better fit for the DNA end. CDR3 length: 11 residues. The germline V gene has CDR1 MNHEY and CDR2 SMNVEV (reference sequence). CDR3 loop: CASRSKYEQYF. In DNA form, the CDR3 reads TGTGCCAGCAGGAGCAAATACGAGCAGTACTTC.

This clonotype was seen a few times. The gene calls are TRBV6-6 and TRBJ2-5; 8 bases match TRBD1. Unmatched junction bases numbered 10, after V lost 2 bases and J lost 11 bases. CDR3 length: 14 residues. Looked up from germline, CDR1 is MNHNY and CDR2 is SVGAGI (reference sequence). This CDR3 is CASSYDKQGGEQYF. The CDR3 bases are TGTGCCAGCAGTTACGATAAACAGGGGGGAGAGCAGTACTTC.

J is TRBJ2-2 and V is TRBV3-1, with D perhaps matching TRBD2 (6 bases). The CDR3 contains 17 residues. Trimming stripped 4 bases from V and 3 bases from J, with 18 bases between. The germline gives CDR1 LGHDT, CDR2 YNNKEL (reference sequence). CDR3 nucleotide sequence: TGTGCCAGCAGCCCAACATGGGGGACTCCAGACACCGGGGAGCTGTTTTTT. Protein sequence: CASSPTWGTPDTGELFF.

The genes are TRBV7-6 and TRBJ2-1; 12 bases fit TRBD2. The length of the CDR3 is 16 residues. V dropped 1 base and J dropped 8; count of bases not matched to a gene: 6. Germline V lookup: CDR1 SGHVS, CDR2 FNYEAQ. CDR3 nucleotides: TGTGCCAGCAGCTTAGGGCTAGCGGGAGGGCAGGATGAGCAGTTCTTC. Residues: CASSLGLAGGQDEQFF.

V is TRBV5-1 and J is TRBJ1-4; D possibly corresponds to TRBD1 (6 bases). Germline V gene lookup returns CDR1 SGHRS and CDR2 YFSETQ. This CDR3 is 14 amino acids long. Trimming removed 1 base from V and 9 bases from J, with 13 bases in between. CDR3 protein: CASSLSTGWKKLFF. The CDR3 coding sequence is TGCGCCAGCAGCTTGAGTACAGGGTGGAAAAAACTGTTTTTT. The whole variable domain, remainder taken from reference TRBV5-1 and TRBJ1-4, is KAGVTQTPRYLIKTRGQQVTLSCSPISGHRSVSWYQQTPGQGLQFLFEYFSETQRNKGNFPGRFSGRQFSNSRSEMNVSTLELGDSALYLCASSLSTGWKKLFFGSGTQLSVL.

This clonotype was seen a few times. This chain uses TRBV6-2 or TRBV6-3 with TRBJ2-1; 10 bases agree with TRBD2. The CDR3 runs to 16 residues. V shed 5 bases and J 8 bases; nucleotides not matched to a gene: 12. Germline values: CDR1 MNHEY, CDR2 SVGEGT. CDR3 loop: CASSPQAGGGRDEQFF. DNA of the CDR3: TGTGCCAGCAGTCCTCAAGCGGGAGGGGGTAGGGATGAGCAGTTCTTC.

The CDR3 here is CASSSTMGGTEAFF. The DNA for the CDR3 is TGTGCCAGCAGTAGCACCATGGGTGGGACTGAAGCTTTCTTT. V and J are TRBV6-5 and TRBJ1-1; no reliable D call. This CDR3 has 14 residues. The V and J ends lost 5 bases and 5 bases respectively, with 15 bases between them. The germline CDR1 and CDR2 sequences are MNHEY and SVGAGI.

The chain carries TRBV28 and TRBJ1-2; D remains unclear. Germline values: CDR1 MDHEN, CDR2 SYDVKM. This CDR3 spans 12 amino acids. V was clipped by 1 base and J by 11 bases, with 11 bases between them. The CDR3 sequence is CASSLSQRGYTF. DNA of the CDR3: TGTGCCAGCAGTTTATCCCAGAGAGGGTACACCTTC.

The rearrangement joins TRBV10-3 to TRBJ2-7; TRBD1 matches 9 bases. The CDR3 sequence is 13 residues long. With V trimmed by 10 bases and J by 2 bases, 6 bases remained unmatched. Germline CDR1 ENHRY, CDR2 SYGVKD. The CDR3 here is CATGQGSTYEQYF. DNA of the CDR3: TGTGCCACCGGACAGGGGTCTACCTACGAGCAGTACTTC.

This chain joins TRBV11-2 and TRBJ2-7; D remains ambiguous. The CDR3 is 13 amino acids. V lost 0 bases and J 6 bases, leaving 9 bases between the germline ends. Germline CDR1 is SGHAT and CDR2 is FQNNGV. The CDR3 region is CASSLEDAAEQYF. CDR3 DNA sequence: TGTGCCAGCAGCTTAGAGGATGCGGCCGAGCAGTACTTC.

The V call is TRBV12-5, the J call TRBJ1-5; D unclear. The CDR3 spans 11 residues. The V gene's germline CDR1 is LGHNT and CDR2 FRNRAP. V was trimmed by 5 bases and J by 5 bases, leaving 4 bases between them. As DNA, the CDR3 is TGTGCTAGTGGTCCTGATCAGCCCCAGCATTTT. Protein product: CASGPDQPQHF.

The chain carries TRBV6-5 and TRBJ2-3; TRBD2 matches at 11 bases. The CDR3 is made up of 17 amino acids. Germline V gene data show CDR1 as MNHEY and CDR2 as SVGAGI. Trimming removed 2 bases from V and 6 bases from J; junction bases left unmatched: 10. The DNA for the CDR3 is TGTGCCAGCAGTTACAGCTCTACTAGCGGGAGAGGGGATACGCAGTATTTT. Protein product: CASSYSSTSGRGDTQYF.

This clonotype was counted between two and nine times. The V gene is TRBV5-6, the J gene TRBJ1-2; the match to TRBD1 covers 8 bases. CDR3 length: 14 amino acids. CDR1 SGHDT and CDR2 YYEEEE come from the germline V gene. V shed 4 bases, J shed 6 bases, and the junction held 8 bases outside the gene matches. The CDR3 DNA reads as TGTGCCAGCAGCGTCTCCGGGACAGGAGATGGCTACACCTTC. It encodes CASSVSGTGDGYTF. The variable domain in full, with the rest retrieved from reference TRBV5-6 and TRBJ1-2, is DAGVTQSPTHLIKTRGQQVTLRCSPKSGHDTVSWYQQALGQGPQFIFQYYEEEERQRGNFPDRFSGHQFPNYSSELNVNALLLGDSALYLCASSVSGTGDGYTFGSGTRLTVV.

Ten or more counts support this clonotype. This chain joins TRBV6-5 and TRBJ2-5, with D possibly matching TRBD2 (5 bases). The closer fit of TRBJ2-7 to the DNA end suggests the J call may be wrong. CDR3 length: 12 amino acids. CDR1 MNHEY and CDR2 SVGAGI come from the germline V gene. DNA for the CDR3: TGTGCCAGCAGTTACCGCGGGTACGAGCAGTACTTC. It translates to CASSYRGYEQYF.

On this clonotype: A much more abundant neighbour one base away suggests this may be a read error. The CDR3 nucleotides read TGTGCCAGCAGCCAACCCCAGGGCCGGACAGGGGGTTTATGCGAGCAGTACTTC. Its translation is CASSQPQGRTGGLCEQYF. V gene TRBV14 combines with J gene TRBJ2-5; 10 nucleotides line up with TRBD1. The J call may be faulty, since TRBJ2-7 better matches the DNA end. Germline CDR1 reads SGHDN; CDR2 reads FVKESK. This CDR3 is built from 18 residues.

This rearrangement joins TRBV6-1 to TRBJ1-5; a possible D gene is TRBD1 (6 bases). Trimming stripped 11 bases from V and 7 bases from J, with 18 bases between. The CDR3 runs 13 residues. Germline CDR1 is MNHNS and CDR2 is SASEGT. The CDR3 protein is CAAGVQGGQPQHF. DNA of the CDR3: TGTGCCGCAGGGGTACAGGGAGGGCAGCCCCAGCATTTT.

This clonotype was detected once. V gene TRBV2 combines with J gene TRBJ2-2; D remains unclear. The CDR3 is made up of 11 amino acids. Germline CDR1 and CDR2: SNHLY and FYNNEI. V was shortened by 8 bases and J by 4 bases, with 5 bases between the two germline ends. DNA of the CDR3: TGTGCCAGCTGGAGCACCGGGGAGCTGTTTTTT. Its translation is CASWSTGELFF.